Below are 4 T cell receptor beta chains sequenced from a single sample in a study of T cell responses to AZD1222 COVID-19 vaccine. Profiling relied on immunoSEQ multiplex PCR, and the TCRdb table lists in-frame clones only, not all of them. The sample includes around 180,000 clones, 85% to 95% of them seen just once. The source was peripheral blood, collected 28 days after the second AZD1222 dose. The receptors originated from an adult who received the AZD1222 COVID-19 vaccine.

This chain connects TRBV25-1 to TRBJ1-2, with 9 bases lining up with TRBD1. Trimming cost V 3 bases and J 7 bases; bases outside gene matches: 6. CDR3 length: 14 residues. In germline, CDR1 is MGHDK, CDR2 SYGVNS. CDR3 coding DNA: TGTGCCAGCAGTGAGGTCGGGACAGGGACTGGCTACACCTTC. This translates into CASSEVGTGTGYTF.

The gene calls are TRBV5-1 and TRBJ1-2, with D hard to call. This CDR3 contains 14 residues. V dropped 3 bases and J dropped 4 bases, with 13 bases sitting between them. The germline CDR1 and CDR2 sequences are SGHRS and YFSETQ. CDR3 sequence (DNA): TGCGCCAGCAGCTCCGAATCGACTGCCTATGGCTACACCTTC. Translated, it gives CASSSESTAYGYTF.

J is TRBJ1-5 and V is TRBV28; possibly TRBD1 for D (5 bases). Germline CDR1 and CDR2: MDHEN and SYDVKM. The CDR3 consists of 16 residues. The V gene lost 5 bases and the J gene lost 4 bases, with 18 bases spanning the gap. The CDR3 loop reads CASSPLTTGDNQPQHF. The CDR3 nucleotides are TGTGCCAGCAGTCCCCTCACAACAGGCGATAATCAGCCCCAGCATTTT.

The chain couples TRBV5-1 to TRBJ2-7; D may correspond to TRBD1 or TRBD2 (5 bases each). Germline V lookup: CDR1 SGHRS, CDR2 YFSETQ. V dropped 4 bases and J dropped 0 bases, with 11 bases sitting between them. The CDR3 totals 14 residues. The CDR3 DNA reads TGCGCCAGCAGCGCCGGGGACCTCTCCTACGAGCAGTACTTC. Its protein is CASSAGDLSYEQYF.